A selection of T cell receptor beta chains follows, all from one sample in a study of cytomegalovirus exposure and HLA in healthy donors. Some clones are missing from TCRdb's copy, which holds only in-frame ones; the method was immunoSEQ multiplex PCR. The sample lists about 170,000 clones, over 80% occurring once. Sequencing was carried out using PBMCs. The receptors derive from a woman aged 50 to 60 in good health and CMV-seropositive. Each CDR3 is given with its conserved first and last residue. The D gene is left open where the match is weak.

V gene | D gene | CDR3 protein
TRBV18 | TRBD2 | CASSPQPSSGNNEQFF
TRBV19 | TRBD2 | CASTRTSGRIDTQYF
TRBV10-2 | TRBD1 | CAGGDRTYEQYF
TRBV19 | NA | CASSSDMRIYGYTF
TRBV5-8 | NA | CASSLRDQPQHF
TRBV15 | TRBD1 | CATSNPGTGEYF
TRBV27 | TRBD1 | CASSLRGQETQYF
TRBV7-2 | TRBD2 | CASSPVLSGGGKVF
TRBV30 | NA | CAWSADRDATNEKLFF
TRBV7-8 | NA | CASSADPKTGRHF
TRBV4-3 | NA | CASSQARQDTEAFF
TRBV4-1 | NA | CASSQERGRNYGYTF
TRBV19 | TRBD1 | CASRPTGEGGYTF
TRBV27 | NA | CASRLTRGGTEAFF
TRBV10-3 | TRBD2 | CAITTGLGGTDTQYF
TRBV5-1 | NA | CASTPTDSSAGELFF
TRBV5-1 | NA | CASSALYRVGGYTF
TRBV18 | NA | CASSPKVLIGEGDGYTF
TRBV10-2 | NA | CASRGGLSEQYF
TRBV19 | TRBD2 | CASSPRTSGVDTQYF
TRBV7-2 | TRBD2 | CASRRASGFYEQYF
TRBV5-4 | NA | CASSSAGAPYGYTF
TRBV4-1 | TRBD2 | CASRLTSGAYNEQFF
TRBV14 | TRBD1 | CASSLDRGRAYNYGYTF
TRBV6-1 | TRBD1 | CASTRDREETQYF
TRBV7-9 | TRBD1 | CASSRDRGLSEKLFF
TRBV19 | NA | CASSLTGDYGYTF